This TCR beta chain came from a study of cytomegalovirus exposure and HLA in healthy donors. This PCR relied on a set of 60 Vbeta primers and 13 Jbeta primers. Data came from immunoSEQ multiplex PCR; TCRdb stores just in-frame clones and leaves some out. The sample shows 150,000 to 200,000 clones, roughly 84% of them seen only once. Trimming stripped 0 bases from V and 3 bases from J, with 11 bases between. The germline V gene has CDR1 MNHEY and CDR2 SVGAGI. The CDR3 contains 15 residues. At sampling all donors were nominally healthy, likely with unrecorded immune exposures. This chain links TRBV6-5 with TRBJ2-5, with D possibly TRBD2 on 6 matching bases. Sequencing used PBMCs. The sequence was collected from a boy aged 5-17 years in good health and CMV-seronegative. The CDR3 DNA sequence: TGTGCCAGCAGTTACTCCGTCGGGAGTAAAGAGACCCAGTACTTC. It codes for CASSYSVGSKETQYF.